Listed below are T cell receptor beta chains from one sample, sequenced in a study of T cell repertoires in cytomegalovirus infection. TCRdb processed the reads anew with MiXCR; each CDR3 protein has one entry. The sample holds approximately 250,000 distinct CDR3 sequences; 6.5% are singletons and the top ten take 6.5%. The sample taken for sequencing was PBMCs. These receptor sequences come from a human donor in good health (CMV status not recorded). Some clones in this sample may be carry-over from other donors' samples. The CDR3 runs from the conserved cysteine through the conserved F or W. The D gene is left open where the match is weak. Size is omitted from some rows. Given values are once, few, many or a class for expanded clones.

TRBV20-1	few	.	TRBJ2-7	TGCAGTGCTAGAGATCTATTACAGGGCTACGAGCAGTACTTC	CSARDLLQGYEQYF
TRBV5-5	many	TRBD1	TRBJ2-2	TGTGCCAGCAGCTCCTTTTACCGGGACAGGGTCAATCCCGGGGAGCTGTTTTTT	CASSSFYRDRVNPGELFF
TRBV12-3/TRBV12-4	many	.	TRBJ1-3	TGTGCCAGCAGCGCCGGGACATTGACCTCTGGAAACACCATATATTTT	CASSAGTLTSGNTIYF
TRBV29-1	many	.	TRBJ2-5	TGCAGCGTTCCCTCCTGGGAGATGCGGGGTGGTCGAGAGACCCAGTACTTC	CSVPSWEMRGGRETQYF
TRBV6-1	many	TRBD2	TRBJ2-7	TGTGCCAGCAGCCTTCGGGAGGGTGAGAACGAGCAGTACTTC	CASSLREGENEQYF
TRBV15	many	TRBD1	TRBJ1-3	TGTGCCACCAGCAGAGACAGCGGACAGGGGCAAAACACCATATATTTT	CATSRDSGQGQNTIYF
TRBV7-2	.	TRBD1	TRBJ2-7	TGTGCCAGCAGCTCCGGACAGGCTAACTACGAGCAGTACTTC	CASSSGQANYEQYF
TRBV7-2	many	.	TRBJ2-1	TGTGCCAGCAGCTTAGGCCTGAATGAGCAGTTCTTC	CASSLGLNEQFF
TRBV28	many	.	TRBJ2-7	TGTGCCAGCAGTCTAAGGACAGTACGGTACGAGCAGTACTTC	CASSLRTVRYEQYF
TRBV25-1	many	TRBD1	TRBJ1-1	TGTGCCAGCAGTTGGCAGGGGGCCTCTGAAGCTTTCTTT	CASSWQGASEAFF